Following are 27 T cell receptor beta chains from one sample sequenced in a study of response to subunit inactivated influenza vaccine (dated by TCRdb to the late 2010s). Receptors were amplified or captured by RT-PCR. Sequencer: Illumina HiSeq 2500. Using fastp at Q25 and MiXCR, TCRdb reprocessed the public reads and kept productive beta chains. A single entry per CDR3 protein holds the most common genes and DNA from its merged rows. This sample holds around 520,000 distinct CDR3 sequences; 25% were observed only once. The ten largest clones take up approximately 2% of the sample. This sample comprised CD4+ T cells sorted from PBMCs, obtained 4 to 6 days after vaccination. The receptors were gathered from a man in his fifties or sixties who received an inactivated influenza vaccine. Donor details come from another sample of the same person, matched by shared clones.

This clonotype was observed a few times. The chain combines TRBV20-1 with TRBJ2-3, with a possible D match to TRBD1 (6 bases). The CDR3 consists of 15 residues. Germline CDR1 is DFQATT and CDR2 is SNEGSKA (reference sequence). Trimming stripped 3 bases from V and 3 bases from J, with 16 bases between. DNA of the CDR3: TGCAGTGCTAGTGTTACAGGGTGGGGAACAGATACGCAGTATTTT. This codes for CSASVTGWGTDTQYF.

The CDR3 nucleotides read TGCGCCAGCAGCTTGGGGAAGGGACGGGACACTGAAGCTTTCTTT. Translated: CASSLGKGRDTEAFF. The V and J genes are TRBV5-1 and TRBJ1-1; perhaps TRBD1 as D (5 bases). V lost 0 bases and J lost 3, with 12 bases in between. The CDR3 extends over 15 amino acids. CDR1 SGHRS and CDR2 YFSETQ come from the germline V gene. Full variable domain (outside the CDR3, taken from reference TRBV5-1 and TRBJ1-1): KAGVTQTPRYLIKTRGQQVTLSCSPISGHRSVSWYQQTPGQGLQFLFEYFSETQRNKGNFPGRFSGRQFSNSRSEMNVSTLELGDSALYLCASSLGKGRDTEAFFGQGTRLTVV.

The chain employs TRBV5-5 and TRBJ2-1; perhaps TRBD1 as D (5 bases). V was cut by 4 bases and J by 6 bases, with 11 bases left in between. The length of the CDR3 is 13 residues. Germline-derived CDR1 and CDR2 are SGHKS and YYEKEE (reference sequence). The chain's CDR3 is CASSLRVSNEQFF. The DNA for the CDR3 is TGTGCCAGCAGCCTCAGGGTGTCCAATGAGCAGTTCTTC.

The chain couples TRBV7-2 to TRBJ2-7; TRBD2 agrees at 8 bases. V gave up 1 base and J gave up 3 bases; unmatched junction bases: 5. The germline CDR1 and CDR2 sequences are SGHTA and FQGNSA. This CDR3 region has 15 residues. The CDR3 region is CASSLGLAGRYEQYF. CDR3 bases: TGTGCCAGCAGCTTAGGCCTAGCGGGCCGCTACGAGCAGTACTTC.

The chain employs TRBV20-1 and TRBJ2-1, with D possibly being TRBD2 (6 bases). Germline-derived CDR1 and CDR2 are DFQATT and SNEGSKA (reference sequence). Trimming pared 3 bases from V and 7 bases from J, leaving 10 bases between. The length of the CDR3 is 12 residues. The chain's CDR3 is CSASLATNEQFF. In DNA, the CDR3 is TGCAGTGCTAGCCTAGCGACGAATGAGCAGTTCTTC.

This clonotype showed up just a few times. DNA of the CDR3: TGTGCCAGCAGCCAAGGGAACAGGGGGCATCAACTCTATGGCTACACCTTC. The encoded protein is CASSQGNRGHQLYGYTF. The V and J genes are TRBV4-2 and TRBJ1-2; 9 positions match TRBD1. V was pared by 1 base and J by 4 bases, with 10 bases of the junction left unmatched. This CDR3 region has 17 residues. The germline V gene encodes CDR1 LGHNA and CDR2 YNFKEQ.

The chain joins TRBV14 to TRBJ1-2, with D perhaps TRBD1 (5 bases). V gave up 1 base and J gave up 10 bases, with 13 bases separating them. The CDR3 length is 13 residues. CDR1 SGHDN and CDR2 FVKESK come from the germline V gene. The chain's CDR3 is CASSQGRWGIYTF. The CDR3 DNA sequence: TGTGCCAGCAGCCAAGGACGTTGGGGGATCTACACCTTC.

The V gene is TRBV5-1, the J gene TRBJ2-6; TRBD1 matches 8 bases. The germline gives CDR1 SGHRS, CDR2 YFSETQ. Unmatched junction bases numbered 18, after V lost 1 base and J lost 0 bases. CDR3 length equals 22 residues. Here the CDR3 reads CASSLWIDLRGQVISGANVLTF. CDR3 bases: TGCGCCAGCAGCTTGTGGATTGACTTAAGGGGACAGGTTATCTCTGGGGCCAACGTCCTGACTTTC.

The chain joins TRBV6-2 or TRBV6-3 to TRBJ2-7, with D maybe TRBD1 (6 bases). V was trimmed by 6 bases and J by 2 bases, leaving 14 bases between them. Per the germline V gene, CDR1 is MNHEY and CDR2 is SVGEGT. This CDR3 spans 14 amino acids. In nucleotides, the CDR3 is TGTGCCAGCAGAAGAGGCAGGGGAGCCTACGAGCAGTACTTC. Translated, it gives CASRRGRGAYEQYF.

This clonotype was seen more than once but under ten times. The chain joins TRBV5-1 to TRBJ1-2; no clear D. The CDR3 has 14 amino acids. V lost 2 bases and J lost 3, with 11 bases in between. Germline CDR1 reads SGHRS; CDR2 reads YFSETQ. Here the CDR3 DNA reads TGCGCCAGCAGCTTAGACCGAGCGGACTATGGCTACACCTTC. The encoded protein is CASSLDRADYGYTF.

This clonotype turned up a few times. This chain joins TRBV11-1 and TRBJ2-7; D possibly corresponds to TRBD1 (6 bases). V shed 5 bases and J shed 3 bases, with 11 bases lying between them. The germline V gene encodes CDR1 SGHAT and CDR2 FQDESV (reference sequence). This CDR3 region has 13 residues. The CDR3 loop is CASSPVQGYEQYF. The CDR3 DNA reads TGTGCCAGCAGCCCGGTACAGGGCTACGAGCAGTACTTC. The entire variable domain, with the rest obtained from reference TRBV11-1 and TRBJ2-7, is as follows: EAEVAQSPRYKITEKSQAVAFWCDPISGHATLYWYRQILGQGPELLVQFQDESVVDDSQLPKDRFSAERLKGVDSTLKIQPAELGDSAMYLCASSPVQGYEQYFGPGTRLTVT.

V usage is TRBV29-1 and J usage is TRBJ1-5; 10 bases match TRBD1. The CDR3 consists of 14 residues. From germline, CDR1 is SQVTM and CDR2 ANQGSEA. The junction had 8 bases not matched to a gene; V was cut back by 6 bases and J by 6 bases. The CDR3 DNA sequence: TGCAGCGTGAGTGCCGGGACAGGGGTTCAGCCCCAGCATTTT. Protein: CSVSAGTGVQPQHF.

This rearrangement joins TRBV29-1 to TRBJ2-7, with TRBD2 identical over 10 bases. The CDR3 covers 13 residues. Germline-derived CDR1 and CDR2 are SQVTM and ANQGSEA. With 8 bases clipped from V and 2 bases from J, the junction kept 6 bases outside the gene matches. This CDR3 is CSITSGATYEQYF. In DNA form, the CDR3 reads TGCAGCATAACTAGCGGGGCCACCTACGAGCAGTACTTC.

The V gene is TRBV29-1, the J gene TRBJ2-1, with TRBD2 identical over 12 bases. Germline trimming cut 7 bases from V and 5 bases from J; bases unmatched to any gene: 3. CDR1 is SQVTM, CDR2 ANQGSEA, per germline. The CDR3 runs to 13 residues. CDR3 DNA: TGCAGCGCTGGACTAGCGGGACACAATGAGCAGTTCTTC. This codes for CSAGLAGHNEQFF.

This clonotype has more than one count but fewer than ten. This rearrangement joins TRBV7-2 to TRBJ2-2; possible D gene TRBD2, 5 bases. The CDR3 spans 16 residues. Germline assignment: CDR1 SGHTA and CDR2 FQGNSA. V lost 2 bases and J lost 0, with 10 bases in between. CDR3 DNA: TGTGCCAGCAGCTTAAGCGGCAGTACGAACACCGGGGAGCTGTTTTTT. It codes for CASSLSGSTNTGELFF.

This clonotype was detected a few times. The genes are TRBV4-2 and TRBJ1-2; possibly TRBD1 for D (5 bases). The V gene lost 0 bases and the J gene lost 2 bases, with 10 bases spanning the gap. The CDR3 contains 15 residues. Germline V gene data show CDR1 as LGHNA and CDR2 as YNFKEQ. Here the CDR3 DNA reads TGTGCCAGCAGCCAAGATGTAGGGGTGAACTATGGCTACACCTTC. Translating it yields CASSQDVGVNYGYTF.

The chain recombines TRBV28 with TRBJ2-1; TRBD2 matches at 9 bases. There are 17 residues in the CDR3. Germline CDR1 is MDHEN and CDR2 is SYDVKM. J was trimmed by 9 bases and V by 7 bases; bases with no gene match: 19. The CDR3 sequence is CASTAPPGRSREGEQFF. The DNA for the CDR3 is TGTGCCAGCACCGCACCCCCAGGCCGATCGCGGGAGGGTGAGCAGTTCTTC.

This clonotype was observed a handful of times. The chain links TRBV11-2 to TRBJ2-3; D ambiguous. V dropped 5 bases and J dropped 0 bases, with 12 bases sitting between them. Per germline, CDR1 SGHAT and CDR2 FQNNGV. The CDR3 loop spans 15 amino acids. As DNA, the CDR3 is TGTGCCAGCAGCCCGGAGAAGCCTAGCACAGATACGCAGTATTTT. It encodes CASSPEKPSTDTQYF.

There are a few counts of this clonotype. The rearrangement uses TRBV6-1 and TRBJ1-4; 9 bases match TRBD1. This CDR3 is 14 amino acids long. The ends lost 7 bases at V and 7 bases at J; junction bases unmatched: 7. Germline V lookup: CDR1 MNHNS, CDR2 SASEGT. CDR3 nucleotide sequence: TGTGCCAGCATAGACGGGACAGGGCTTGAAAAACTGTTTTTT. It codes for CASIDGTGLEKLFF.

This clonotype occurred a few times. The chain has TRBV6-5 and TRBJ1-1; 11 positions match TRBD1. The V gene end was trimmed by 2 bases and the J gene end by 10 bases; junction bases not matched to a gene: 6. CDR1 and CDR2 (germline): MNHEY, SVGAGI. This CDR3 has 14 residues. The CDR3 region is CASSYKDRGRRAFF. The CDR3 DNA follows: TGTGCCAGCAGTTACAAGGACAGGGGGCGCCGAGCTTTCTTT.

The sample holds a few counts of this clonotype. DNA for the CDR3: TGTGCCAGCAGCCGGGCTATTGGCACTGAAGCTTTCTTT. This codes for CASSRAIGTEAFF. The V gene is TRBV3-1, the J gene TRBJ1-1, with D hard to call. This CDR3 contains 13 residues. Trimming stripped 4 bases from V and 4 bases from J, with 10 bases between. Germline CDR1 is LGHDT and CDR2 is YNNKEL (reference sequence).

This clonotype was recorded a few times. The CDR3 DNA sequence: TGCGCCAGCAGCCAGGACGGGGGAAGCTATGGCTACACCTTC. It yields the protein CASSQDGGSYGYTF. The chain combines TRBV5-1 with TRBJ1-2; maybe TRBD1 (5 bases). From germline, CDR1 is SGHRS and CDR2 YFSETQ. Trimming removed 4 bases at V and 4 bases at J, with 14 bases between. The CDR3 totals 14 residues.

This clonotype has just a few counts. V gene TRBV5-1 combines with J gene TRBJ2-2; 8 bases map to TRBD1. The J segment lost 6 bases and the V segment lost 4 bases, leaving 5 bases of the junction unmatched. The CDR3 runs to 14 residues. In germline, CDR1 is SGHRS, CDR2 YFSETQ. CDR3 bases: TGCGCCAGCAGCGACAGGGGCAGGTCCGGGGAGCTGTTTTTT. Translated: CASSDRGRSGELFF. The entire variable domain, with the rest obtained from reference TRBV5-1 and TRBJ2-2, is as follows: KAGVTQTPRYLIKTRGQQVTLSCSPISGHRSVSWYQQTPGQGLQFLFEYFSETQRNKGNFPGRFSGRQFSNSRSEMNVSTLELGDSALYLCASSDRGRSGELFFGEGSRLTVL.

This clonotype was seen a handful of times. The chain couples TRBV5-1 to TRBJ2-3; 14 positions match TRBD2. Per germline, CDR1 SGHRS and CDR2 YFSETQ. Unmatched junction bases numbered 4, after V lost 2 bases and J lost 2 bases. CDR3 length: 17 residues. This chain's CDR3 is CASSLRLAGGPTDTQYF. The CDR3 nucleotides read TGCGCCAGCAGCTTACGACTAGCGGGGGGGCCCACAGATACGCAGTATTTT. Looking up the rest from reference TRBV5-1 and TRBJ2-3 gives the full variable domain: KAGVTQTPRYLIKTRGQQVTLSCSPISGHRSVSWYQQTPGQGLQFLFEYFSETQRNKGNFPGRFSGRQFSNSRSEMNVSTLELGDSALYLCASSLRLAGGPTDTQYFGPGTRLTVL.

This clonotype was seen only a few times. This CDR3 is CASSPLGTPGLSDTQYF. The CDR3 DNA follows: TGCGCCAGCAGCCCCCTCGGGACCCCAGGGCTGTCAGATACGCAGTATTTT. J is TRBJ2-3 and V is TRBV5-1; possibly TRBD1 or TRBD2 for D (5 bases each). V was shortened by 4 bases and J by 4 bases, with 22 bases between the two germline ends. There are 17 residues in the CDR3. Per the germline V gene, CDR1 is SGHRS and CDR2 is YFSETQ.

This clonotype was picked up a small number of times. This chain connects TRBV29-1 to TRBJ2-2; D is unclear. The CDR3 runs 13 residues. CDR1 is SQVTM, CDR2 ANQGSEA, per germline. V gave up 4 bases and J gave up 13 bases, with 19 bases separating them. The CDR3 DNA is TGCAGCGTTGTCGAGACCGCGAGTGGTGGGCTGTTTTTT. It is translated as CSVVETASGGLFF.

The chain employs TRBV20-1 and TRBJ2-1; 13 nucleotides match TRBD2. From germline, CDR1 is DFQATT and CDR2 SNEGSKA (reference sequence). The CDR3 loop spans 16 amino acids. The DNA for the CDR3 is TGCCGCCCGGGACTAGCGGGGCTAAGCTCCTACAATGAGCAGTTCTTC. Translating gives CRPGLAGLSSYNEQFF.